This T cell receptor beta chain was retrieved from a study of blood T cell repertoires in COVID-19. On the study more broadly: COVID-19 samples collected from the United States, Italy and Spain covered acute and convalescent phases. The cDNA or gDNA used as material had been derived from T cells, B-cell-depleted T cells, or PBMCs.

Germline CDR1 LNHDA, CDR2 SQIVND (reference sequence). CDR3 size: 16 residues. The ends lost 5 bases at V and 4 bases at J; junction bases unmatched: 14. Original handling: Estimated nucleated cell counts came from reference gene primer amplification. Data came from immunoSEQ multiplex PCR; TCRdb stores just in-frame clones and leaves some out. V and J calls and clone size are given by that table; D and trimming were obtained from the DNA. The sample has about 80,000 clones; more than 65% are singletons. Sequenced: peripheral blood. This sequence joins TRBV19 and TRBJ2-7; 7 bases fit TRBD1. The sequence was collected from an elderly man with acute or convalescent COVID-19. The CDR3 here is CASSALRGGDPYEQYF. CDR3 coding DNA: TGTGCCAGTAGTGCCTTACGAGGGGGCGATCCGTACGAGCAGTACTTC.